Ten or more counts support the clone carrying this T cell receptor beta chain. TCRdb re-analysed the RT-PCR reads in MiXCR, keeping a single row per CDR3 protein. The sample has about 700,000 distinct CDR3 sequences, approximately 14% seen once. V lost 3 bases and J 3 bases, leaving 15 bases between the germline ends. This CDR3 region has 15 residues. Germline V gene lookup returns CDR1 LGHNA and CDR2 YSLEER. The sequenced sample was memory CD4+ T cells from blood. The sequence was obtained from a female donor in good health, serving as a healthy control. The V call is TRBV4-3, the J call TRBJ2-7, with a possible D match to TRBD2 (6 bases). Here the CDR3 DNA reads TGCGCCAGCAGCCAGGCTAGGGACTCGGGCTACGAGCAGTACTTC. Residues: CASSQARDSGYEQYF.